This entry features one TCR beta chain sequence. No antigen is known for it. Per the germline V gene, CDR1 is SQVTM and CDR2 is ANQGSEA. The CDR3 extends over 14 amino acids. V lost 4 bases to trimming and J lost 3 bases, with 15 bases between them. Time point specified: patch test 2, 6 weeks after DPC sensitization. Treatment: therapeutic diphenylcyclopropenone sensitization with weekly scalp DPC. At every patch-test visit, blood was drawn before the patch test was applied. The sample is drawn from a study of human T cells and chemical hapten exposure. The library attached unique molecular identifiers to individual cDNA molecules. In TCRdb, the RACE reads were re-called with MiXCR into one record per CDR3 protein. The table records about 350,000 distinct CDR3 sequences, roughly 6% of them present only once. Whole-study findings and limits: Versus controls, significantly more large CDR3 similarity clusters arose from expanded TCRs. Alopecia in the donors means their immune response may deviate from healthy people's.

Specimen: whole blood, collected in connection with sensitization to the hapten diphenylcyclopropenone (DPC). The receptor was isolated from a woman younger than 30 with alopecia areata. Some clones in this sample may be carry-over from other donors' samples. This chain connects TRBV29-1 to TRBJ2-5; the D gene is possibly TRBD2 (6 bases). This CDR3 is CSVGSGTGEETQYF. The DNA of the CDR3 is TGCAGCGTTGGTTCAGGGACTGGGGAAGAGACCCAGTACTTC.